What follows describes a single T cell receptor (beta chain). The target antigen is unknown. This record comes from a study of glioma-infiltrating T cells. On the study more broadly: Presurgical dexamethasone in glioma patients lasted six or fewer days. Study-wide results and caveats: Tissue-blood divergence was below expectation in non-neoplastic patients, above in gliomas.

Trimming left V 0 bases short and J 0 bases short, with 9 bases between. The CDR3 runs to 16 residues. Germline V gene sequence: CDR1 LGHNA, CDR2 YSLEER. Using RNA template, CDR3s of TCR alpha and beta were amplified with iRepertoire arm-PCR. One-step reverse transcription and amplification started from approximately 100-400 ng of tissue mRNA or PBMC total RNA. Each CDR3 protein gets one entry after TCRdb re-called the multiplex PCR reads with MiXCR. This repertoire shows more than 300,000 distinct CDR3 sequences, approximately 42% found once; its top ten account for 9.5% to 15%. The material sequenced was glioma tissue, nonneoplastic brain tissue, or PBMCs (not recorded which). V and J are TRBV4-3 and TRBJ2-1; D is perhaps TRBD1 or TRBD2 (5 bases each). The TCR comes from a human donor with low-grade glioma or glioblastoma, undergoing nonglioma brain surgery, or in good health (not recorded which). The CDR3 region is CASSQELGTSYNEQFF. The CDR3 DNA reads TGCGCCAGCAGCCAAGAACTAGGGACCTCCTACAATGAGCAGTTCTTC.